What follows are 18 T cell receptor beta chains derived from one specimen sequenced in a study of blood T cells in healthy people across ages. For the second PCR, which ran for about 6 to 11 cycles, a sample-barcoded 5' primer and a J-beta primer mix were used. Using its own MiXCR run on the 5' RACE reads, TCRdb lists one record per CDR3 protein. The sample has some 880,000 distinct CDR3 sequences; roughly 34% are singletons. Sample: blood. The receptors originated from a man between 18 and 35 years old in good health.

Details on this clonotype: A single base separates this from a much larger clone, so it may be a read error. The V and J genes are TRBV29-1 and TRBJ2-3; TRBD1 or TRBD2 may be the D gene (6 bases each). Germline V gene data show CDR1 as SQVTM and CDR2 as ANQGSEA. V was trimmed by 4 bases and J by 4 bases, leaving 15 bases between them. This CDR3 comprises 14 residues. The CDR3 coding sequence is TGCAGCGTTGGTTCTGCCGGGGGCCCAGATACGCAGTATTTT. This encodes CSVGSAGGPDTQYF.

V usage is TRBV20-1 and J usage is TRBJ1-2; possibly TRBD1 for D (6 bases). CDR1 is DFQATT, CDR2 SNEGSKA, per germline (reference sequence). V gave up 2 bases and J gave up 3 bases, with 22 bases separating them. CDR3 length: 17 amino acids. CDR3 amino acids: CSARRSGGEGQHYGYTF. The CDR3, as DNA: TGCAGTGCTAGACGTTCGGGAGGAGAAGGACAGCACTATGGCTACACCTTC.

The chain couples TRBV6-2 or TRBV6-3 to TRBJ2-1; 7 bases align to TRBD2. Losses at the gene ends were 8 bases for V and 3 bases for J; bases not matched to a gene: 4. Germline V CDR1 and CDR2: MNHEY, SVGEGT. The CDR3 has 13 amino acids. CDR3 DNA: TGTGCCAGCGCCGGGACTATCTACAATGAGCAGTTCTTC. Protein product: CASAGTIYNEQFF.

The chain couples TRBV18 to TRBJ2-1; 11 nucleotides line up with TRBD2. Germline V gene sequence: CDR1 KGHSH, CDR2 LQKENI. The CDR3 loop spans 16 amino acids. Losses at the gene ends were 3 bases for V and 3 bases for J; bases not matched to a gene: 4. CDR3 region: CASSPSGLAVYNEQFF. CDR3 DNA: TGTGCCAGCTCACCTTCGGGACTAGCGGTCTACAATGAGCAGTTCTTC.

Details on this clonotype: A read error is possible here, since a much larger clone lies one base away. This CDR3 is CATSTRQSPYNEQYF. For the CDR3, the DNA is TGTGCCACCAGCACTCGACAGTCCCCCTACAATGAGCAGTACTTC. This sequence joins TRBV15 and TRBJ2-7; possible D gene TRBD1, 5 bases. V was trimmed by 4 bases and J by 7 bases, leaving 20 bases between them. Germline V lookup: CDR1 LNHNV, CDR2 YYDKDF (reference sequence). The length of the CDR3 is 15 residues.

The rearrangement joins TRBV5-1 to TRBJ1-1, with TRBD1 matching over 8 bases. With V trimmed by 3 bases and J by 1 base, 20 bases remained unmatched. The CDR3 covers 20 residues. Germline V lookup: CDR1 SGHRS, CDR2 YFSETQ. The DNA for the CDR3 is TGCGCCAGCAGCTCAAGGAACAACCTCGTCAGGGGGCGCAGGAACACTGAAGCTTTCTTT. Its protein is CASSSRNNLVRGRRNTEAFF.

This clonotype was counted between two and nine times. CDR3 DNA sequence: TGCAGTGCTATCACAGGGGCCGGGAAGGAAAAACTGTTTTTT. This codes for CSAITGAGKEKLFF. The chain uses TRBV20-1 and TRBJ1-4, with TRBD1 matching 7 bases. The CDR3 has 14 amino acids. Germline CDR1 reads DFQATT; CDR2 reads SNEGSKA (reference sequence). V was pared by 4 bases and J by 8 bases, with 10 bases of the junction left unmatched.

This clonotype has a count of ten or more. J is TRBJ2-3 and V is TRBV4-3; no reliable D call. The CDR3 is 17 amino acids. Germline lookup yields CDR1 LGHNA and CDR2 YSLEER. Trimming stripped 3 bases from V and 6 bases from J, with 22 bases between. CDR3 DNA: TGCGCCAGCAGCCAGATGGGTCGCAGGCCGATGATGGATACGCAGTATTTT. Translated: CASSQMGRRPMMDTQYF.

Comment on this clonotype: A much more abundant neighbour one base away suggests this may be a read error. J is TRBJ2-3 and V is TRBV9; unclear D gene. The CDR3 spans 15 residues. Germline V gene data show CDR1 as SGDLS and CDR2 as YYNGEE. V was pared by 4 bases and J by 2 bases, with 14 bases between. The CDR3 DNA follows: TGTGCCAGCAGCTCCTCAAATCTCGCCACAGATACGCAGTATTTT. Translation gives CASSSSNLATDTQYF.

This clonotype occurred a few times. The chain links TRBV10-3 to TRBJ2-3; 8 nucleotides line up with TRBD1. The V segment lost 4 bases and the J segment 4 bases; nucleotides outside the gene matches: 7. CDR3 size: 15 residues. Per the germline V gene, CDR1 is ENHRY and CDR2 is SYGVKD. The CDR3 region is CAISASGTGADTQYF. The CDR3 coding sequence is TGTGCCATCAGTGCCTCCGGGACAGGAGCAGATACGCAGTATTTT.

This clonotype was counted only a few times. This chain joins TRBV20-1 and TRBJ2-1, with D hard to call. CDR3 size: 9 residues. Trimming took off 1 base at V and 9 bases at J, with 1 base between the two ends. Germline lookup yields CDR1 DFQATT and CDR2 SNEGSKA (reference sequence). The CDR3 DNA reads TGCAGTGCTAGAGTTGAGCAGTTCTTC. This gives the protein CSARVEQFF.

J is TRBJ2-5 and V is TRBV5-5; 7 bases are a match to TRBD1. V shed 4 bases, J shed 3 bases, and the junction held 6 bases outside the gene matches. Germline-derived CDR1 and CDR2 are SGHKS and YYEKEE (reference sequence). The CDR3 is 14 residues long. CDR3 coding DNA: TGTGCCAGCAGCCGCAGGGGGATGGAAGAGACCCAGTACTTC. This translates into CASSRRGMEETQYF.

The J gene is TRBJ2-1, the V gene TRBV2; TRBD2 matches 14 bases. The CDR3 covers 17 residues. J gave up 4 bases and V 4 bases, and 6 bases lay outside the gene matches. Germline loops: CDR1 SNHLY, CDR2 FYNNEI. The CDR3 is CASSGLAGGRCYNEQFF. The CDR3 nucleotides read TGTGCCAGCAGTGGACTAGCGGGGGGGAGATGTTACAATGAGCAGTTCTTC.

This clonotype was seen a few times. The chain joins TRBV4-3 to TRBJ1-2, with D uncertain. Trimming pared 4 bases from V and 4 bases from J, leaving 10 bases between. In germline, CDR1 is LGHNA, CDR2 YSLEER. This CDR3 has 13 amino acids. This CDR3 reads CASSPGVFYGYTF. The CDR3 nucleotides are TGCGCCAGCAGCCCTGGCGTATTCTATGGCTACACCTTC.

J is TRBJ2-1 and V is TRBV20-1; maybe TRBD2 (5 bases). The CDR3 runs to 14 residues. Looked up from germline, CDR1 is DFQATT and CDR2 is SNEGSKA (reference sequence). V lost 0 bases and J 10 bases, leaving 16 bases between the germline ends. The CDR3 loop reads CSARDPVAGLEQFF. Written as DNA, the CDR3 is TGCAGTGCTAGAGATCCTGTAGCTGGACTCGAGCAGTTCTTC.

This clonotype was recorded a few times. This chain links TRBV12-3 or TRBV12-4 with TRBJ2-4; 7 positions agree with TRBD2. J gave up 6 bases and V 4 bases, and 12 bases lay outside the gene matches. The CDR3 totals 16 residues. The DNA of the CDR3 is TGTGCCAGCAGTTCCGGCGGGAGTCGCGGGAGAAACATTCAGTACTTC. It is translated as CASSSGGSRGRNIQYF.

The J gene is TRBJ2-5, the V gene TRBV12-3 or TRBV12-4; 7 bases line up with TRBD2. Trimming removed 6 bases from V and 2 bases from J; junction bases left unmatched: 3. The CDR3 runs 13 residues. As DNA, the CDR3 is TGTGCCAGCAGGACTAGCACTCAAGAGACCCAGTACTTC. Translation: CASRTSTQETQYF.

Remarks on this clonotype: This could be a read error, since a much larger clone is one nucleotide away. The chain has TRBV4-2 and TRBJ2-3; TRBD2 matches 11 bases. Per the germline V gene, CDR1 is LGHNA and CDR2 is YNFKEQ. This CDR3 is 16 amino acids long. V gave up 4 bases and J gave up 7 bases; unmatched junction bases: 10. CDR3 bases: TGTGCCAGCAGCCCCCAGTTAGCGGGGGGGCCGAATACGCAGTATTTT. It specifies CASSPQLAGGPNTQYF.